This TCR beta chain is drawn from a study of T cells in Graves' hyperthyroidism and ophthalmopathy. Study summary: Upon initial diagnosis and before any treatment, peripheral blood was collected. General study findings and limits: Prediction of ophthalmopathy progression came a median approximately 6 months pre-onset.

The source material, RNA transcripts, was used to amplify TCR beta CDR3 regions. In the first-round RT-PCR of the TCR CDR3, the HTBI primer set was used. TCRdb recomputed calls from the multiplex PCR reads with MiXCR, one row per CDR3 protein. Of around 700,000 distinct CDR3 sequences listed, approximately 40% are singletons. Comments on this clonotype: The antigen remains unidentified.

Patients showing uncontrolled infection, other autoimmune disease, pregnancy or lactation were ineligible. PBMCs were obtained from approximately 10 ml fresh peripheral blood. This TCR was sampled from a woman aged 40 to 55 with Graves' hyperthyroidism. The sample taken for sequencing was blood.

CDR3 loop: CASSQDEGQGSEQYF. The CDR3 DNA is TGCGCCAGCAGCCAAGATGAGGGACAGGGGTCTGAGCAGTACTTC. V is TRBV4-3 and J is TRBJ2-7, with 10 positions matching TRBD1. Germline V gives CDR1 LGHNA, CDR2 YSLEER. With 0 bases clipped from V and 7 bases from J, the junction kept 6 bases outside the gene matches. The CDR3 extends over 15 amino acids.